The clone carrying this TCR beta chain was recorded a few times. The entry originates in a study of cytomegalovirus exposure and HLA in healthy donors. V gave up 2 bases and J gave up 7 bases; unmatched junction bases: 8. The CDR3 is 15 residues long. Germline assignment: CDR1 SGHRS and CDR2 YFSETQ. The study ran its PCR with 60 Vbeta and 13 Jbeta primers. The repertoire was sequenced with immunoSEQ multiplex PCR; TCRdb's copy has only in-frame clones and lacks some. The repertoire holds some 130,000 clones, with over 60% as singletons. The sequence was obtained from a human donor in good health. The material sequenced was PBMCs. The rearrangement uses TRBV5-1 and TRBJ1-4, with 7 bases that match TRBD1. The CDR3 here is CASSFDRDGLEKLFF. The CDR3 DNA sequence: TGCGCCAGCAGCTTTGACAGGGACGGACTTGAAAAACTGTTTTTT.